Reported below is one TCR beta chain. For each subset, genomic DNA was distributed in equal portions over several immunoSEQ plates. Sequenced by immunoSEQ multiplex PCR; TCRdb stores in-frame clones only, minus some. The data contain about 2.3 million clones, roughly 92% of them singletons. This specimen belongs to a study of shared clonotypes between healthy human individuals. Deletions cut 1 base from V and 3 bases from J, with 13 bases between. CDR1 is SQVTM and CDR2 is ANQGSEA in the germline V gene. This CDR3 has 16 residues. The gene calls are TRBV29-1 and TRBJ2-6, with D maybe TRBD1 (5 bases). The TCR originated in a man aged 18 to 30 in good health. Some clones in this sample may be carry-over from other donors' samples. The sample consisted of naive CD4+ T cells from PBMCs. Subset denoted: CD45RA+ positively selected. CDR3 bases: TGCAGCGTTGAAGGAAGGGGCGCGGATGGGGCCAACGTCCTGACTTTC. It translates to CSVEGRGADGANVLTF.